This T cell receptor (beta chain) was recovered during a study of T-cell reconstitution after alpha-beta-depleted transplantation in children. V lost 7 bases to trimming and J lost 0 bases; unmatched junction nucleotides: 7. CDR1 is SGHNT, CDR2 YYREEE, per germline (reference sequence). The CDR3 has 17 amino acids. This clonotype was seen repeatedly, ten times or more. For TCRbeta, the library was prepared with unique molecular identifiers. TCRdb passed the PCR reads through MiXCR, listing each CDR3 protein once. The sample consists of 200,000 to 250,000 distinct CDR3 sequences, 12% of them appearing once.

The clonotype originates from a human donor who donated a stem cell graft to a child with acute lymphoblastic leukemia. This chain uses TRBV5-4 with TRBJ2-1, with 13 bases matching TRBD2. The sample was PBMCs from the stem cell graft donor, taken from the stem cell graft. The CDR3 sequence is CASQLAGGRSSYNEQFF. CDR3 coding DNA: TGTGCCAGCCAACTAGCGGGGGGGCGGAGCTCCTACAATGAGCAGTTCTTC.